Listed below are T cell receptor beta chains from one sample, sequenced in a study of Ad26.COV2.S vaccination and SARS-CoV-2 variants. The repertoire was sequenced with immunoSEQ multiplex PCR; TCRdb's copy has only in-frame clones and lacks some. The table has a few hundred thousand clones, roughly 87% seen once; the top ten hold around 3.6%. Sequencing was performed on peripheral blood, taken in a trial of Ad26.COV2.S vaccine versus placebo. The receptors come from a person aged 18 to 65 who received the Ad26.COV2.S COVID-19 vaccine or a placebo. Both conserved end residues are trimmed from each CDR3. Clone size, where shown, is once, few, many, or a class for clones that have expanded.

CDR3 protein: ASSYGIRETQY
J gene: TRBJ2-5
V gene: TRBV5-1
clone size: .

CDR3 protein: ASSLQGASYGYT
J gene: TRBJ1-2
V gene: TRBV5-4
clone size: .

CDR3 protein: ASSQARGATGELF
J gene: TRBJ2-2
V gene: TRBV4-2
clone size: .

CDR3 protein: ASSPGQGKTSGELF
J gene: TRBJ2-2
V gene: TRBV18
clone size: .

CDR3 protein: ASSTGGGEKLF
J gene: TRBJ1-4
V gene: TRBV19
clone size: once

CDR3 protein: ASSGWVDYGYT
J gene: TRBJ1-2
V gene: TRBV9
clone size: .

CDR3 protein: AWMGRDSYEQY
J gene: TRBJ2-7
V gene: TRBV30
clone size: .

CDR3 protein: ASSVLVQGETEAF
J gene: TRBJ1-1
V gene: TRBV9
clone size: .

CDR3 protein: ASSPLRGNEKLF
J gene: TRBJ1-4
V gene: TRBV19
clone size: .

CDR3 protein: ASSWTLYTEAF
J gene: TRBJ1-1
V gene: TRBV7-7
clone size: few

CDR3 protein: ASSLPPGTGVEQY
J gene: TRBJ2-7
V gene: TRBV7-2
clone size: .

CDR3 protein: ASSIAGRRGYT
J gene: TRBJ1-2
V gene: TRBV19
clone size: .

CDR3 protein: ASGFRQGRILNEQY
J gene: TRBJ2-7
V gene: TRBV12-5
clone size: .

CDR3 protein: ASSLELMNTEAF
J gene: TRBJ1-1
V gene: TRBV5-4
clone size: .

CDR3 protein: ASSQGGPQH
J gene: TRBJ1-5
V gene: TRBV11-2
clone size: few

CDR3 protein: AISGDTGYSNQPQH
J gene: TRBJ1-5
V gene: TRBV10-3
clone size: .

CDR3 protein: AISDWAQGGSYEQY
J gene: TRBJ2-7
V gene: TRBV10-3
clone size: .